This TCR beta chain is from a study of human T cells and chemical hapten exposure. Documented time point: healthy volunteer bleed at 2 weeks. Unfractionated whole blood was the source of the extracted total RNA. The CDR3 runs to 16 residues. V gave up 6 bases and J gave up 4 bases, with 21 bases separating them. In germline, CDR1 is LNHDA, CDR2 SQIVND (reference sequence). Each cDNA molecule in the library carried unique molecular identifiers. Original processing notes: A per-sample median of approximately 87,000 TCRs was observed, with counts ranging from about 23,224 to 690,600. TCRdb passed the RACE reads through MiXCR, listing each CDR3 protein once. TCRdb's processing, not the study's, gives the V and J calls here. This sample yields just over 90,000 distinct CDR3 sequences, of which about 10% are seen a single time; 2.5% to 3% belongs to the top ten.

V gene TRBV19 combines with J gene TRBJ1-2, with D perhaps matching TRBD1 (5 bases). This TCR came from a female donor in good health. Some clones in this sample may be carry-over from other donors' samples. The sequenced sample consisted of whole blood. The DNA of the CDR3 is TGTGCCAGTAGCAATCCCGGGCAGGGAACAGTCTATGGCTACACCTTC. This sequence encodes CASSNPGQGTVYGYTF. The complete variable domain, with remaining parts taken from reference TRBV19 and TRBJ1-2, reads DGGITQSPKYLFRKEGQNVTLSCEQNLNHDAMYWYRQDPGQGLRLIYYSQIVNDFQKGDIAEGYSVSREKKESFPLTVTSAQKNPTAFYLCASSNPGQGTVYGYTFGSGTRLTVV.